These T cell receptor beta chains were read from a single sample in a study of T-cell reconstitution after alpha-beta-depleted transplantation in children. TCRdb recomputed calls from the PCR reads with MiXCR, one row per CDR3 protein. Here the sample spans about 350,000 distinct CDR3 sequences, under 20% being singletons. The sample in question was PBMCs, mostly from graft donor cells, obtained 360 days after TCRalphabeta/CD19-depleted stem cell transplant. Receptors originate from a male patient aged 2 to 9 who had a stem cell transplant for acute lymphoblastic leukemia, so the T cells may come from the graft donor. Each CDR3 is given with its conserved first and last residue. D genes are given only for firm matches. The size field is filled for only some rows; it gives once, few, many or a size class.

>NA|TRBV4-2|TRBJ2-7|NA
TGTGCCAGCAGTGAGGGGGATGTGCAGTACTTC
CASSEGDVQYF
>NA|TRBV20-1|TRBJ2-5|NA
TGCAGTGCTAGAGGTGGTGGGGGCCTAGAGACCCAGTACTTC
CSARGGGGLETQYF
>many|TRBV20-1|TRBJ2-1|NA
TGCAGTGGAACGCGACCCGTCAATGAGCAGTTCTTC
CSGTRPVNEQFF
>NA|TRBV4-3|TRBJ2-3|NA
TGCGCCAGCAGCCCAAGGAGGGCAGATACGCAGTATTTT
CASSPRRADTQYF
>NA|TRBV4-2|TRBJ1-2|NA
TGTGCCAGCAGCCAAGTGGAATCCGTGACGGCTAACTATGGCTACACCTTC
CASSQVESVTANYGYTF
>many|TRBV28|TRBJ2-7|TRBD2
TGTGCCAGCAGTTTATCAAGCGGGAGAGAGCAGTACTTC
CASSLSSGREQYF
>many|TRBV7-2|TRBJ2-3|NA
TGTGCCAGCAGCTTATTCCTGAGCACAGATACGCAGTATTTT
CASSLFLSTDTQYF
>NA|TRBV7-6|TRBJ2-3|TRBD2
TGTGCCAGCAGCCACTGGACTAGCGGGCTCAGGGGCACAGATACGCAGTATTTT
CASSHWTSGLRGTDTQYF
>many|TRBV28|TRBJ2-3|TRBD2
TGTGCCAGCAAGTTAGCGGGAGGTACGGATACGCAGTATTTT
CASKLAGGTDTQYF
>few|TRBV28|TRBJ2-2|NA
TGTGCCAGCAGTTTGGGCGGTCACACCGGGGAGCTGTTTTTT
CASSLGGHTGELFF
>few|TRBV28|TRBJ2-5|NA
TGTGCCAGCAGTCCGATTGCGGACGACCAAGAGACCCAGTACTTC
CASSPIADDQETQYF
>many|TRBV4-3|TRBJ2-3|TRBD2
TGCGCCAGCAGCCAAGATTGGACTAGCGGGGGCACAGATACGCAGTATTTT
CASSQDWTSGGTDTQYF
>few|TRBV10-3|TRBJ2-1|TRBD1
TGTGCCATCAGTTCTACCGGGACAGCCACCTACAATGAGCAGTTCTTC
CAISSTGTATYNEQFF
>many|TRBV6-5|TRBJ1-2|NA
TGTGCCAGCAGGTCCATAGGGGCGAACTATGGCTACACCTTC
CASRSIGANYGYTF
>NA|TRBV30|TRBJ2-5|NA
TGTGCCTGGAGATGGGGGCAAGAGACCCAGTACTTC
CAWRWGQETQYF
>few|TRBV7-8|TRBJ2-3|NA
TGTGCCAGCAGCCCCTGGGGAAGCCGATCCGTCACAGATACGCAGTATTTT
CASSPWGSRSVTDTQYF
>few|TRBV15|TRBJ2-7|NA
TGTGCCACCAGCGGAACAGGAGGGTACTACGAGCAGTACTTC
CATSGTGGYYEQYF
>NA|TRBV12-3/TRBV12-4|TRBJ2-7|TRBD2
TGTGCCAGCAGTCCCCGGGGGGTACTGAGCTCCTACGAGCAGTACTTC
CASSPRGVLSSYEQYF
>many|TRBV27|TRBJ1-5|NA
TGTGCCAGCAGTTTACCGGGGGCCCCCCAGCATTTT
CASSLPGAPQHF
>many|TRBV4-3|TRBJ2-2|NA
TGCGCCAGCAGCTGGTTCGACAGCCCCTCCGGGGAGCTGTTTTTT
CASSWFDSPSGELFF
>few|TRBV11-2|TRBJ2-5|NA
TGTGCCAGCAGCTTAAAGAGAGAGACCCAGTACTTC
CASSLKRETQYF
>NA|TRBV25-1|TRBJ2-1|TRBD1
TGTGCCAGCAGTGATCTTACAGGGGGCGGGTACAATGAGCAGTTCTTC
CASSDLTGGGYNEQFF
>few|TRBV4-2|TRBJ2-4|NA
TGTGCCAGCAGCCAAGGGACGACCGAAAACATTCAGTACTTC
CASSQGTTENIQYF
>many|TRBV12-3/TRBV12-4|TRBJ1-6|TRBD1
TGTGCCAGCAGTTTAGGACAGGGAGTGAATTCACCCCTCCACTTT
CASSLGQGVNSPLHF
>few|TRBV20-1|TRBJ2-5|TRBD2
TGCAGTGCTGAGAAGGGACTAGCGTTAGAGACCCAGTACTTC
CSAEKGLALETQYF
>few|TRBV21-1|TRBJ2-3|NA
TGTGCCAGCAGCAAAGCACAGGGGGCGGCAGATACGCAGTATTTT
CASSKAQGAADTQYF
>many|TRBV5-1|TRBJ2-7|NA
TGCGCCAGCAGCTTGGGAGCAATCTGGGCCGAGCAGTACTTC
CASSLGAIWAEQYF
>few|TRBV5-5|TRBJ1-5|NA
TGTGCCAGCAGCTCGGCCCAGGGAGGGCCCCAGCATTTT
CASSSAQGGPQHF
>few|TRBV20-1|TRBJ2-3|TRBD2
TGCAGTGCATCTAGTCTAGCGGCGTTTTTCACAGATACGCAGTATTTT
CSASSLAAFFTDTQYF
>few|TRBV14|TRBJ2-7|NA
TGTGCCAGCAGCCAAATAAGGTTCGGGGAGCAGTACTTC
CASSQIRFGEQYF
>few|TRBV7-9|TRBJ2-3|NA
TGTGCCAGCAAGGAGACAGATACGCAGTATTTT
CASKETDTQYF
>few|TRBV28|TRBJ1-5|NA
TGTGCCAGCAGTGGGACGGAAGTGTATAGCAATCAGCCCCAGCATTTT
CASSGTEVYSNQPQHF
>few|TRBV7-2|TRBJ2-2|NA
TGTGCCAGCAGCTTATTGCAGCGGAGAAACACCGGGGAGCTGTTTTTT
CASSLLQRRNTGELFF
>NA|TRBV20-1|TRBJ2-7|NA
TGCAGTGCTAGAGATAGCTACGAGCAGTACTTC
CSARDSYEQYF
>NA|TRBV12-3/TRBV12-4|TRBJ1-5|NA
TGTGCCAGCAGTTTAGGCCTTAAGGGCCAGCCCCAGCATTTT
CASSLGLKGQPQHF
>few|TRBV6-4|TRBJ2-5|NA
TGTGCCAGCAGTGACTCCGGGCAAGAGACCCAGTACTTC
CASSDSGQETQYF
>NA|TRBV5-1|TRBJ1-1|NA
TGCGCCAGCCACCCGGGGCACGGTAGGACTGAAGCTTTCTTT
CASHPGHGRTEAFF
>few|TRBV5-1|TRBJ2-5|NA
TGCGCCAGCAGCTGGCGGCCCAGGGCCCCCCAAGAGACCCAGTACTTC
CASSWRPRAPQETQYF
>few|TRBV4-3|TRBJ2-1|NA
TGCGCCAGCAGCCAAGATGCGACTAGTTTGTACAATGAGCAGTTCTTC
CASSQDATSLYNEQFF
>NA|TRBV6-1|TRBJ2-3|TRBD1
TGTGCCAGCAGTGCCGCCGGGACAGGCACAGATACGCAGTATTTT
CASSAAGTGTDTQYF
>many|TRBV28|TRBJ2-3|NA
TGTGCCAGCAGTTTAAGCGGCGGCCACACAGATACGCAGTATTTT
CASSLSGGHTDTQYF
>few|TRBV7-9|TRBJ2-7|NA
TGTGCCAGCAGCTTAGATATGGTCGAGCAGTACTTC
CASSLDMVEQYF
>NA|TRBV4-3|TRBJ2-1|NA
TGCGCCAGCAGCCAAGATCCGCCCAATGAGCAGTTCTTC
CASSQDPPNEQFF
>few|TRBV7-8|TRBJ2-4|TRBD1
TGTGCCAGCAGCTTACACCGGACAGGACGTCAAAACATTCAGTACTTC
CASSLHRTGRQNIQYF
>many|TRBV28|TRBJ1-3|NA
TGTGCCAGCAGTTTTAGGAGTCCCTCTGGAAACACCATATATTTT
CASSFRSPSGNTIYF
>many|TRBV5-1|TRBJ2-7|TRBD1
TGCGCCAGCAGCTTGCCAGAGACAGGGCGCTACGAGCAGTACTTC
CASSLPETGRYEQYF
>many|TRBV12-3/TRBV12-4|TRBJ2-7|NA
TGTGCCAGCAGTCACGATCCCTACGAGCAGTACTTC
CASSHDPYEQYF
>many|TRBV4-2|TRBJ2-7|TRBD2
TGTGCCAGCGGGGGGGACTCCTACGAGCAGTACTTC
CASGGDSYEQYF
>few|TRBV20-1|TRBJ1-2|NA
TGCAGTGCTATGGCGCATAACTCGGGTGGCTACACCTTC
CSAMAHNSGGYTF
>NA|TRBV2|TRBJ1-2|TRBD1
TGTGCCAGCGAAAATCCGGGACAGGGTAACTATGGCTACACCTTC
CASENPGQGNYGYTF
>many|TRBV7-8|TRBJ2-3|NA
TGTGCCAGCAGCTTTGAGGGAGATACGCAGTATTTT
CASSFEGDTQYF
>few|TRBV28|TRBJ1-4|NA
TGTGCCAGCAGTCTTCCGACAGACCAGGGGACTCCTAATGAAAAACTGTTTTTT
CASSLPTDQGTPNEKLFF
>few|TRBV5-4|TRBJ1-2|NA
TGTGCCAGCAGCCCACAGGTTAGCCTCTATGGCTACACCTTC
CASSPQVSLYGYTF
>NA|TRBV4-2|TRBJ1-1|TRBD1
TGTGCCAGCAGCAGGGACAGATACATGAACACTGAAGCTTTCTTT
CASSRDRYMNTEAFF
>NA|TRBV29-1|TRBJ2-7|NA
TGCAGCGTTGAGCGGCTAGGAGGGGCCTACGAGCAGTACTTC
CSVERLGGAYEQYF